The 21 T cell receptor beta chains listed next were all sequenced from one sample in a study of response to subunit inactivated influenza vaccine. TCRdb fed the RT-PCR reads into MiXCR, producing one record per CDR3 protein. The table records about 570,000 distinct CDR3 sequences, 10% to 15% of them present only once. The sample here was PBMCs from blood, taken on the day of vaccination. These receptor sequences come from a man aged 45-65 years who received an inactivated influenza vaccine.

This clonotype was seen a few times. In nucleotides, the CDR3 is TGCAGTGCTAACTTAGCCCAGGGTGAGCAGTTCTTC. Translating gives CSANLAQGEQFF. This rearrangement joins TRBV20-1 to TRBJ2-1, with D maybe TRBD1 (5 bases). The CDR3 runs 12 residues. V was pared by 4 bases and J by 9 bases, with 13 bases between. CDR1 is DFQATT and CDR2 is SNEGSKA in the germline V gene (reference sequence).

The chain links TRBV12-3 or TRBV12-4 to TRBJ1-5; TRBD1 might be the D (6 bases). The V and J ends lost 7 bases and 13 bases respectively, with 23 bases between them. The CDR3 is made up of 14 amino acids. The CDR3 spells CASTMKRGNQLQHF. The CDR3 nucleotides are TGTGCCAGCACCATGAAGAGGGGGAATCAGCTGCAGCATTTT.

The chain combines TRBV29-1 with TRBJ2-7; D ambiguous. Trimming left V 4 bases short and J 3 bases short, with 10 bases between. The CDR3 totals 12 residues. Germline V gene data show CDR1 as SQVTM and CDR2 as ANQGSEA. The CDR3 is CSVAHSHYEQYF. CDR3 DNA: TGCAGCGTTGCCCACAGCCACTACGAGCAGTACTTC.

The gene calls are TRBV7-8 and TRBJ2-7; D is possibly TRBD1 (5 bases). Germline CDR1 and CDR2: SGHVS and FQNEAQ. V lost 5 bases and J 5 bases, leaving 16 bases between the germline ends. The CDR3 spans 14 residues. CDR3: CASSPQQGPNEQYF. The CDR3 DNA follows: TGTGCCAGCAGCCCTCAGCAGGGTCCCAACGAGCAGTACTTC.

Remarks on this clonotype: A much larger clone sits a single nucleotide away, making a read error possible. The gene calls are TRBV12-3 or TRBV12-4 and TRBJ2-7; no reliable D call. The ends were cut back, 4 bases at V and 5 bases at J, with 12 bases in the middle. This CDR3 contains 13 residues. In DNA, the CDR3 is TGTGCCAGCAGTTATGGGGTCGGTCACGAGCAGTACTTC. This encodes CASSYGVGHEQYF.

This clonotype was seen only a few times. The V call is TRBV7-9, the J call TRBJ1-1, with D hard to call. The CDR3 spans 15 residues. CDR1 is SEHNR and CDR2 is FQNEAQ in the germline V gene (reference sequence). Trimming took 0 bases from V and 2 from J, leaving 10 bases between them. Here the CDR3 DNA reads TGTGCCAGCAGCTTAGCCCTCCGGACCAACACTGAAGCTTTCTTT. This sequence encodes CASSLALRTNTEAFF. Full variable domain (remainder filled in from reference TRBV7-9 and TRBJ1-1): DTGVSQNPRHKITKRGQNVTFRCDPISEHNRLYWYRQTLGQGPEFLTYFQNEAQLEKSRLLSDRFSAERPKGSFSTLEIQRTEQGDSAMYLCASSLALRTNTEAFFGQGTRLTVV.

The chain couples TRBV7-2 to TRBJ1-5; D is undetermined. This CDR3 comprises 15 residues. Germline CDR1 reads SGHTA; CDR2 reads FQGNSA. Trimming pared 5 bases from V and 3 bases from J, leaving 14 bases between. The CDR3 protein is CASSRDSGNNQPQHF. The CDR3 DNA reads TGTGCCAGCAGCAGGGATTCGGGGAACAATCAGCCCCAGCATTTT.

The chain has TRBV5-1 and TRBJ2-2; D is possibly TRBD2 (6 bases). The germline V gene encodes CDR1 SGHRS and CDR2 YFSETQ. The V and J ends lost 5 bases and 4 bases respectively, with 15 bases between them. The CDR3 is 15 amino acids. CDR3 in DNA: TGCGCCAGCAGAAGGGCGGTCGGGGGCACCGGGGAGCTGTTTTTT. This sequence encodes CASRRAVGGTGELFF.

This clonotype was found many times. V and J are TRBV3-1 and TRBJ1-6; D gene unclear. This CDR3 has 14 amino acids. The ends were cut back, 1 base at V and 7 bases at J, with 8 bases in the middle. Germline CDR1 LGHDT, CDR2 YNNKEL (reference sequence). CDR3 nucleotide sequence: TGTGCCAGCAGCCAAGTACAGAGGAATTCACCCCTCCACTTT. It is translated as CASSQVQRNSPLHF.

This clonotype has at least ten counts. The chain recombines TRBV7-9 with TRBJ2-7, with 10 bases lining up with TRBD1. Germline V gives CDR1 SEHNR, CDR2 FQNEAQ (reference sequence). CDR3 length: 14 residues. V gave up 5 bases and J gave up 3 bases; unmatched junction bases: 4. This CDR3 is CASSQDRGFYEQYF. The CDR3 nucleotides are TGTGCCAGCAGCCAGGACAGGGGGTTCTACGAGCAGTACTTC. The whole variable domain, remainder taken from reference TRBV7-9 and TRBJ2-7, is DTGVSQNPRHKITKRGQNVTFRCDPISEHNRLYWYRQTLGQGPEFLTYFQNEAQLEKSRLLSDRFSAERPKGSFSTLEIQRTEQGDSAMYLCASSQDRGFYEQYFGPGTRLTVT.

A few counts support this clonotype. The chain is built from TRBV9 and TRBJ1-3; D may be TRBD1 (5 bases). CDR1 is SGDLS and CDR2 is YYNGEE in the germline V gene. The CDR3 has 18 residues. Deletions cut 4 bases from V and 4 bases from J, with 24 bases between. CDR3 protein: CASSFNRGHLGSGNTIYF. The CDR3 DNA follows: TGTGCCAGCAGCTTCAATAGGGGTCATCTGGGGAGCGGAAACACCATATATTTT.

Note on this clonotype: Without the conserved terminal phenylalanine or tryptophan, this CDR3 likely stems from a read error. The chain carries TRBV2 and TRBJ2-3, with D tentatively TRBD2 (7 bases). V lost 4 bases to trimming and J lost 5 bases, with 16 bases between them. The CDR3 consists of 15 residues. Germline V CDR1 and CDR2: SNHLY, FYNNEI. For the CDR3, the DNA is TGTGCCAGCAGTGGGGGGGGGGCTTACGGAGATACGCAGTATTCT. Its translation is CASSGGGAYGDTQYS.

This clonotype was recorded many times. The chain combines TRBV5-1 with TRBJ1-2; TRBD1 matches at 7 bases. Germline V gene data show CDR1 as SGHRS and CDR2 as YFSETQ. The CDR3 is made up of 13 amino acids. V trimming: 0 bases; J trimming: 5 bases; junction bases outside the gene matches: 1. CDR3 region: CASSLATGYGYTF. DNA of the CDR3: TGCGCCAGCAGCTTGGCGACAGGGTATGGCTACACCTTC.

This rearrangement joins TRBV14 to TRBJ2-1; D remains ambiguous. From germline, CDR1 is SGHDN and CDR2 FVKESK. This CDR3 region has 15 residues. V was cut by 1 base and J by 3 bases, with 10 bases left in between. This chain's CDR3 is CASSQVKRLYNEQFF. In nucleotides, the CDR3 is TGTGCCAGCAGCCAAGTAAAGCGCCTCTACAATGAGCAGTTCTTC.

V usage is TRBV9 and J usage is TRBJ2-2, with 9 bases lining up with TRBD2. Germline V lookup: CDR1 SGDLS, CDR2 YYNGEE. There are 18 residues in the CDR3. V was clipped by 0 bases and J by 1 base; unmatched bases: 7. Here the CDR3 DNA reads TGTGCCAGCAGCGTAGGAGGAGCGGGGGGCCGGAACACCGGGGAGCTGTTTTTT. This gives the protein CASSVGGAGGRNTGELFF.

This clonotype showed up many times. CDR3 loop: CSARDDRAFWAFF. Written as DNA, the CDR3 is TGCAGTGCTAGAGACGACCGGGCCTTCTGGGCTTTCTTT. The chain combines TRBV20-1 with TRBJ1-1, with D unresolved. CDR1 is DFQATT and CDR2 is SNEGSKA in the germline V gene (reference sequence). V was pared by 0 bases and J by 11 bases, with 16 bases between. The length of the CDR3 is 13 residues.

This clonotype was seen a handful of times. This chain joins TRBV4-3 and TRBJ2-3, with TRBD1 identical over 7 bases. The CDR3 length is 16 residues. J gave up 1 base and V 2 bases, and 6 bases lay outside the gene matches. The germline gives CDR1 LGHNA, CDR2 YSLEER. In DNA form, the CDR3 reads TGCGCCAGCAGCCAATCGGCTACAGGGGGCACAGATACGCAGTATTTT. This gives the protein CASSQSATGGTDTQYF.

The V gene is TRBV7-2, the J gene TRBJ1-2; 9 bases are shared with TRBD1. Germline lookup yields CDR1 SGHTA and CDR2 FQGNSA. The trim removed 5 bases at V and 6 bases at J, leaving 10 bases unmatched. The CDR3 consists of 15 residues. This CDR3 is CASSRATGGFNGYTF. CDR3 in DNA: TGTGCCAGCAGCAGAGCTACAGGGGGCTTCAATGGCTACACCTTC.

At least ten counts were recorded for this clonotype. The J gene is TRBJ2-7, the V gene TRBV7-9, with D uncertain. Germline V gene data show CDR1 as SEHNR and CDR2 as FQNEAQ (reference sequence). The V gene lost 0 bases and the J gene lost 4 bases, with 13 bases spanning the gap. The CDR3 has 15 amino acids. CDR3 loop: CASSLALSATYEQYF. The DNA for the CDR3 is TGTGCCAGCAGCTTAGCGCTGTCGGCTACTTACGAGCAGTACTTC.

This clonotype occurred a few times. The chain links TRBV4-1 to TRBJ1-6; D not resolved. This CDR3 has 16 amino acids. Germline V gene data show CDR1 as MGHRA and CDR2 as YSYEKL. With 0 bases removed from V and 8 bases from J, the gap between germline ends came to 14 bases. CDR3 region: CASSQEGTRRDSPLHF. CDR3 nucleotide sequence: TGCGCCAGCAGCCAAGAGGGCACGCGAAGGGATTCACCCCTCCACTTT.

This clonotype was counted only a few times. CDR3 in amino acids: CASSGTVKNYGYTF. The CDR3 bases are TGTGCCAGCAGTGGGACAGTGAAAAACTATGGCTACACCTTC. J is TRBJ1-2 and V is TRBV28, with 7 bases aligning to TRBD1. Germline values: CDR1 MDHEN, CDR2 SYDVKM. V gave up 5 bases and J gave up 2 bases; unmatched junction bases: 5. The CDR3 has 14 residues.